This passage covers 10 T cell receptor beta chains from one sample sequenced in a study of STAT5B mutations in CD4+ large granular lymphocyte leukemia. This table comes from immunoSEQ multiplex PCR, and its TCRdb copy is limited to in-frame clones, with some not included. The profile shows 30,000 to 40,000 clones, around 80% of them singletons. The sample comprised CD4+ T cells from blood buffy coats. All receptors come from a human donor in good health.

The chain couples TRBV5-1 to TRBJ2-5; D is possibly TRBD1 or TRBD2 (5 bases each). CDR1 is SGHRS, CDR2 YFSETQ, per germline. V lost 0 bases and J 5 bases, leaving 17 bases between the germline ends. The CDR3 consists of 16 residues. The CDR3 spells CASSLVGGLEAETQYF. The CDR3 DNA reads as TGCGCCAGCAGCTTGGTTGGGGGATTAGAGGCGGAGACCCAGTACTTC. Variable domain in full (rest from reference TRBV5-1 and TRBJ2-5): KAGVTQTPRYLIKTRGQQVTLSCSPISGHRSVSWYQQTPGQGLQFLFEYFSETQRNKGNFPGRFSGRQFSNSRSEMNVSTLELGDSALYLCASSLVGGLEAETQYFGPGTRLLVL.

In DNA form, the CDR3 reads TGTGCCAGCTCACCACGAAGACAGGGTCTGTATGAGCAGTACTTC. This translates into CASSPRRQGLYEQYF. This sequence joins TRBV18 and TRBJ2-7, with 7 nucleotides matching TRBD1. Germline V gives CDR1 KGHSH, CDR2 LQKENI. The trim removed 1 base at V and 7 bases at J, leaving 10 bases unmatched. The CDR3 loop spans 15 amino acids.

The V gene is TRBV30, the J gene TRBJ2-1, with 10 bases that match TRBD2. The CDR3 is made up of 15 amino acids. CDR1 is GTSNPN, CDR2 SVGIG, per germline (reference sequence). V lost 0 bases to trimming and J lost 9 bases; unmatched junction nucleotides: 8. Written as DNA, the CDR3 is TGTGCCTGGAGTGTCGCTAGCGGGAGTCACCGTGAGCAGTTCTTC. As protein: CAWSVASGSHREQFF. Full variable domain (remainder filled in from reference TRBV30 and TRBJ2-1): SQTIHQWPATLVQPVGSPLSLECTVEGTSNPNLYWYRQAAGRGLQLLFYSVGIGQISSEVPQNLSASRPQDRQFILSSKKLLLSDSGFYLCAWSVASGSHREQFFGPGTRLTVL.

The chain joins TRBV15 to TRBJ2-1; the match to TRBD2 covers 10 bases. This CDR3 spans 18 amino acids. The ends lost 0 bases at V and 7 bases at J; junction bases unmatched: 12. CDR1 and CDR2 from the germline V gene are LNHNV and YYDKDF (reference sequence). For the CDR3, the DNA is TGTGCCACCAGCAGAGATCTGTTGGGAGCGGGAGGGCCAAATGAGCAGTTCTTC. It encodes CATSRDLLGAGGPNEQFF.

This chain links TRBV18 with TRBJ1-2, with D maybe TRBD1 (5 bases). This CDR3 region has 14 residues. V lost 5 bases, J lost 2 bases, and 12 bases lay in between. Germline V gene sequence: CDR1 KGHSH, CDR2 LQKENI. CDR3: CASSDTGANYGYTF. The CDR3 DNA reads TGTGCCAGCTCAGACACCGGGGCCAACTATGGCTACACCTTC.

The rearrangement joins TRBV7-9 to TRBJ2-5, with D possibly being TRBD1 (5 bases). The V end was cut by 1 base, the J end by 1 base, with 13 bases between. This CDR3 has 16 amino acids. Germline loops: CDR1 SEHNR, CDR2 FQNEAQ (reference sequence). CDR3 in DNA: TGTGCCAGCAGCTTAGGTTACGCAGGGTCCCAAGAGACCCAGTACTTC. Its translation: CASSLGYAGSQETQYF.

This chain connects TRBV7-2 to TRBJ2-2; D is possibly TRBD2 (6 bases). Germline V gives CDR1 SGHTA, CDR2 FQGNSA. With 0 bases removed from V and 6 bases from J, the gap between germline ends came to 14 bases. This CDR3 contains 16 residues. The CDR3 protein is CASSLAGRSAPGELFF. The CDR3 region has the DNA TGTGCCAGCAGCTTAGCAGGGAGGAGTGCACCCGGGGAGCTGTTTTTT.

The genes are TRBV6-1 and TRBJ2-7, with a weak D call TRBD2 (7 bases). V lost 7 bases and J 3 bases, leaving 13 bases between the germline ends. CDR3 length: 13 amino acids. The germline gives CDR1 MNHNS, CDR2 SASEGT. The CDR3: CASTRGGFYEQYF. CDR3 coding DNA: TGTGCCAGCACGAGGGGGGGATTCTACGAGCAGTACTTC.

The rearrangement links TRBV7-9 to TRBJ2-1, with 11 positions matching TRBD2. CDR3 size: 17 residues. The V and J ends lost 6 bases and 0 bases, in that order; junction bases with no gene match: 7. Germline V gene lookup returns CDR1 SEHNR and CDR2 FQNEAQ (reference sequence). The CDR3 region has the DNA TGTGCCAGCAGGCGGACTAGCGGGTGGAGCTCCTACAATGAGCAGTTCTTC. It encodes CASRRTSGWSSYNEQFF.

This chain links TRBV5-1 with TRBJ2-7; D remains unclear. The CDR3 spans 15 residues. Deletions cut 2 bases from V and 0 bases from J, with 12 bases between. CDR1 is SGHRS, CDR2 YFSETQ, per germline. The CDR3 coding sequence is TGCGCCAGCAGCTTCTCCAGCTTTGACTCCTACGAGCAGTACTTC. Translation gives CASSFSSFDSYEQYF. Full variable domain (rest looked up from reference TRBV5-1 and TRBJ2-7): KAGVTQTPRYLIKTRGQQVTLSCSPISGHRSVSWYQQTPGQGLQFLFEYFSETQRNKGNFPGRFSGRQFSNSRSEMNVSTLELGDSALYLCASSFSSFDSYEQYFGPGTRLTVT.